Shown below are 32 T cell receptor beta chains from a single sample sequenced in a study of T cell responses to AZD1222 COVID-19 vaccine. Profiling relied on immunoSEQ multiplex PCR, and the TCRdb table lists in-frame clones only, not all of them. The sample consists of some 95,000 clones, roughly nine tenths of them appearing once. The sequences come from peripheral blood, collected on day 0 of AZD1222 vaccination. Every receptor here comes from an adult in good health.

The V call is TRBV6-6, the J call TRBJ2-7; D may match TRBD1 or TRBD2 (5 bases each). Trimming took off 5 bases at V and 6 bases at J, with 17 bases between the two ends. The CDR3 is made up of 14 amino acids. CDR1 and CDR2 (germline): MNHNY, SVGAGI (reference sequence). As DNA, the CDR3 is TGTGCCAGCAGTCAAGGGACGGCTAAATCCGAGCAGTACTTC. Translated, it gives CASSQGTAKSEQYF.

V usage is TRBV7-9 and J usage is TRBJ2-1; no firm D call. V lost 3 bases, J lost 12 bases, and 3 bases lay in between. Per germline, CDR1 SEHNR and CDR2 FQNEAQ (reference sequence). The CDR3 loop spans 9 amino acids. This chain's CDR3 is CASSFRQFF. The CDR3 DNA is TGTGCCAGCAGCTTCAGGCAGTTCTTC.

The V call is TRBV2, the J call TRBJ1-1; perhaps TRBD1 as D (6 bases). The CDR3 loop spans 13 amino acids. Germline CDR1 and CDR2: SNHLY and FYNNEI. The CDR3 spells CGEDRNENTEAFF. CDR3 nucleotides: TGTGGGGAGGACAGAAACGAGAACACTGAAGCTTTCTTT.

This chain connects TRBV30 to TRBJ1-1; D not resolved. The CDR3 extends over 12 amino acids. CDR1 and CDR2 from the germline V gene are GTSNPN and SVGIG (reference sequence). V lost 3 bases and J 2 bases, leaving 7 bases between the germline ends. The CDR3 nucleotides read TGTGCCTGGAGGGCACCCAACACTGAAGCTTTCTTT. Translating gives CAWRAPNTEAFF.

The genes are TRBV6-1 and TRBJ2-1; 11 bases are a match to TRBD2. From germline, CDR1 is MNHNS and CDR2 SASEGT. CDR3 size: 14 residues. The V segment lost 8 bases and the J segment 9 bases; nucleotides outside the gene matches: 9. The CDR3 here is CASLHSGGASEQFF. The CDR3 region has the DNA TGTGCCAGCCTCCATAGCGGGGGGGCCTCTGAGCAGTTCTTC.

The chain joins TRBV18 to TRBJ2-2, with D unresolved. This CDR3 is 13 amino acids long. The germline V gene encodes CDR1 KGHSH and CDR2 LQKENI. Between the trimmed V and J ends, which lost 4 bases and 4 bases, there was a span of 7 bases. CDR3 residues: CASSRGVTGELFF. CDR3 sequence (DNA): TGTGCCAGCTCACGTGGGGTCACCGGGGAGCTGTTTTTT.

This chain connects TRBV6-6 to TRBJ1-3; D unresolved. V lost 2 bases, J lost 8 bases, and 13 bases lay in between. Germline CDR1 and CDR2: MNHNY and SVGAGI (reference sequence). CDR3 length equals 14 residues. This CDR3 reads CASSYQTDVDTIYF. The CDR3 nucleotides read TGTGCCAGCAGTTACCAGACCGACGTTGACACCATATATTTT.

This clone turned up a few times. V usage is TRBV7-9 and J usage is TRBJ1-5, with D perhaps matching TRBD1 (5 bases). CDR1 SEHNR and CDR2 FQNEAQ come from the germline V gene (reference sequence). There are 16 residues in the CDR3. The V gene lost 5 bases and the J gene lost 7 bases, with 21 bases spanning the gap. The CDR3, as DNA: TGTGCCAGCAGCGCCTACGCAGGGCCCGGAGGCCAGCCCCAGCATTTT. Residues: CASSAYAGPGGQPQHF.

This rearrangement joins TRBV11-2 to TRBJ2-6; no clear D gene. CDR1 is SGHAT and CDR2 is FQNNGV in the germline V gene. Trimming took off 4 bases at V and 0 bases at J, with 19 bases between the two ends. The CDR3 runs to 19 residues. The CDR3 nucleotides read TGTGCCAGCAGCTCCAACCCCGTGGGCGGTAGCTCTGGGGCCAACGTCCTGACTTTC. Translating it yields CASSSNPVGGSSGANVLTF.

CDR3 bases: TGTGCCAGCGACCAGATGAGCTATGGCTACACCTTC. Protein sequence: CASDQMSYGYTF. This chain links TRBV11-2 with TRBJ1-2; no reliable D call. Trimming stripped 8 bases from V and 4 bases from J, with 11 bases between. Germline V gene sequence: CDR1 SGHAT, CDR2 FQNNGV. The CDR3 spans 12 residues. Full variable domain (remainder filled in from reference TRBV11-2 and TRBJ1-2): EAGVAQSPRYKIIEKRQSVAFWCNPISGHATLYWYQQILGQGPKLLIQFQNNGVVDDSQLPKDRFSAERLKGVDSTLKIQPAKLEDSAVYLCASDQMSYGYTFGSGTRLTVV.

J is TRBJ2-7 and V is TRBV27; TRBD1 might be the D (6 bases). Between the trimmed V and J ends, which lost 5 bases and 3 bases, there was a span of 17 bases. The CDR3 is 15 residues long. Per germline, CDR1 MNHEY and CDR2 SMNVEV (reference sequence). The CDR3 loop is CASSVTGTLGYEQYF. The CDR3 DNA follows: TGTGCCAGCAGTGTCACCGGGACATTGGGCTACGAGCAGTACTTC.

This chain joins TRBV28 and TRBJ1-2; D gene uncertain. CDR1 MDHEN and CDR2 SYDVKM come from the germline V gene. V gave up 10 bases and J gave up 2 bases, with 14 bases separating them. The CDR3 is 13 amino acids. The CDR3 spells CATLSGPNYGYTF. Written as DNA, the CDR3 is TGTGCCACTCTCAGCGGGCCGAACTATGGCTACACCTTC.

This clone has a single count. CDR3 bases: TGTGCCAGTAGTATGGGACCCTATTTGTACACTGAAGCTTTCTTT. Protein sequence: CASSMGPYLYTEAFF. The genes are TRBV19 and TRBJ1-1; tentative D call: TRBD1 (5 bases). The CDR3 is 15 residues long. Germline values: CDR1 LNHDA, CDR2 SQIVND (reference sequence). V lost 3 bases, J lost 3 bases, and 14 bases lay in between.

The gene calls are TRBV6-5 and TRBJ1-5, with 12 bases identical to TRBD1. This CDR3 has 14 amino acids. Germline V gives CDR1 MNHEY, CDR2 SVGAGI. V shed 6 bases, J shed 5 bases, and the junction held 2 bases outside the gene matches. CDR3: CASRGQGADQPQHF. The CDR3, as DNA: TGTGCCAGCAGGGGACAGGGGGCCGATCAGCCCCAGCATTTT.

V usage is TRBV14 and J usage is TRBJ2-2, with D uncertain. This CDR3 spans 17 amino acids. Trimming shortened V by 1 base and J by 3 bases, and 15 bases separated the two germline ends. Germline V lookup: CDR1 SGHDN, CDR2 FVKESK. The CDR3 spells CASSQGAFLAYTGELFF. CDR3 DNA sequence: TGTGCCAGCAGCCAAGGAGCCTTTCTGGCTTACACCGGGGAGCTGTTTTTT.

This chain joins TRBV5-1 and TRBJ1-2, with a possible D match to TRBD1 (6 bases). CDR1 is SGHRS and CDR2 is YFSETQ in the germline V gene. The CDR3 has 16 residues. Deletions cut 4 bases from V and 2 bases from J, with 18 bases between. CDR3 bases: TGCGCCAGCAGCCCTTTCCCAGGGGAGGGGAACTATGGCTACACCTTC. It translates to CASSPFPGEGNYGYTF. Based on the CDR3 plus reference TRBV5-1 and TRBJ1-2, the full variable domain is KAGVTQTPRYLIKTRGQQVTLSCSPISGHRSVSWYQQTPGQGLQFLFEYFSETQRNKGNFPGRFSGRQFSNSRSEMNVSTLELGDSALYLCASSPFPGEGNYGYTFGSGTRLTVV.

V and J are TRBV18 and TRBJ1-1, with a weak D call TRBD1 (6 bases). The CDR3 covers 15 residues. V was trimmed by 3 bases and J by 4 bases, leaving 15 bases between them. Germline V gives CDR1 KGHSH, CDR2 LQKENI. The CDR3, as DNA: TGTGCCAGCTCACCTTCTGGACAGACAACCACTGAAGCTTTCTTT. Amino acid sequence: CASSPSGQTTTEAFF.

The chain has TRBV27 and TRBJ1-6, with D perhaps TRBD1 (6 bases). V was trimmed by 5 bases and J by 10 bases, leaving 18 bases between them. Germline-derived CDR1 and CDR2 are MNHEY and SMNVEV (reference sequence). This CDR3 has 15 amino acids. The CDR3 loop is CASSPLQGGGSPLHF. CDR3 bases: TGTGCCAGCAGTCCCCTACAGGGTGGGGGATCACCCCTCCACTTT.

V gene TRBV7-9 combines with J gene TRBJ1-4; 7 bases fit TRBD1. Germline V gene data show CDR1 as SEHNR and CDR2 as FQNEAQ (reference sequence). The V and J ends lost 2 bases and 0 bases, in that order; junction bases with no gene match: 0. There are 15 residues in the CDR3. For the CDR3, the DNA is TGTGCCAGCAGCTTACAGGGGGCAACTAATGAAAAACTGTTTTTT. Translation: CASSLQGATNEKLFF.

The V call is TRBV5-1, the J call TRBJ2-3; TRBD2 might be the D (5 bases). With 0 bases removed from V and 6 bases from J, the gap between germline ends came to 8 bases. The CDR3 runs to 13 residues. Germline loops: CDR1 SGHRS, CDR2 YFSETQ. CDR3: CASSLGPGDTQYF. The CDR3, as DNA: TGCGCCAGCAGCTTGGGTCCGGGGGATACGCAGTATTTT.

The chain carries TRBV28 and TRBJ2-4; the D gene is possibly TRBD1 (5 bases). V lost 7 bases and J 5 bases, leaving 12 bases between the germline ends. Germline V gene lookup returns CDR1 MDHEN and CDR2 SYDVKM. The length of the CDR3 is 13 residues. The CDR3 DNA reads TGTGCCAGCAAGACAGAGAATGAAAACATTCAGTACTTC. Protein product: CASKTENENIQYF. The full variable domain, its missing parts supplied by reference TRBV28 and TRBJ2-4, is DVKVTQSSRYLVKRTGEKVFLECVQDMDHENMFWYRQDPGLGLRLIYFSYDVKMKEKGDIPEGYSVSREKKERFSLILESASTNQTSMYLCASKTENENIQYFGAGTRLSVL.

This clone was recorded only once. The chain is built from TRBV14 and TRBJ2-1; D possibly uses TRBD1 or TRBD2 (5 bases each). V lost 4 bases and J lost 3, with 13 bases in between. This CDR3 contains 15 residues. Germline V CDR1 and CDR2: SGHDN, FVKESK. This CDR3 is CASSRRDGDYNEQFF. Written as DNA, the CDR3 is TGTGCCAGCAGCCGCCGGGACGGCGACTACAATGAGCAGTTCTTC.

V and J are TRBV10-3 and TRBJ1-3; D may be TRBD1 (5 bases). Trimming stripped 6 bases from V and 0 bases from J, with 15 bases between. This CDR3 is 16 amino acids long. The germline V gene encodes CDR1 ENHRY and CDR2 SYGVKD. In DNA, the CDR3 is TGTGCCATCAGCCAAAGAGGGGCGAACTCTGGAAACACCATATATTTT. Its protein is CAISQRGANSGNTIYF.

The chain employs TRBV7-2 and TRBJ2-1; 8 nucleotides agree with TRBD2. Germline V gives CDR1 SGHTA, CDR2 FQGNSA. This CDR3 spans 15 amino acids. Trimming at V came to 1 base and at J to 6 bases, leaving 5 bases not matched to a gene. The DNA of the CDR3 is TGTGCCAGCAGCTTAGGAGCGGGGGATAGCAATGAGCAGTTCTTC. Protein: CASSLGAGDSNEQFF.

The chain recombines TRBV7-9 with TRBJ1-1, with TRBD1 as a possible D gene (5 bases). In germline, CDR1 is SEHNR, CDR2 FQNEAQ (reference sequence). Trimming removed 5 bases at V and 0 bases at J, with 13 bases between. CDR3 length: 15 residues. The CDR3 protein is CASSLGGLVNTEAFF. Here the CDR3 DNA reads TGTGCCAGCAGCCTCGGGGGACTGGTGAACACTGAAGCTTTCTTT. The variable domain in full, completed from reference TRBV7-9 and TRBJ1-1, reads DTGVSQNPRHKITKRGQNVTFRCDPISEHNRLYWYRQTLGQGPEFLTYFQNEAQLEKSRLLSDRFSAERPKGSFSTLEIQRTEQGDSAMYLCASSLGGLVNTEAFFGQGTRLTVV.

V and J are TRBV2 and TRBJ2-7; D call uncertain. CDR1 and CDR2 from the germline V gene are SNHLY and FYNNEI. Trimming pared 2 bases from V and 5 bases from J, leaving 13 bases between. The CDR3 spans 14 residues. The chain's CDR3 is CASSERVPQDEQYF. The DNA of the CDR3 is TGTGCCAGCAGTGAAAGGGTACCCCAGGACGAGCAGTACTTC. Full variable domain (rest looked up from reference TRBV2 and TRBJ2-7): EPEVTQTPSHQVTQMGQEVILRCVPISNHLYFYWYRQILGQKVEFLVSFYNNEISEKSEIFDDQFSVERPDGSNFTLKIRSTKLEDSAMYFCASSERVPQDEQYFGPGTRLTVT.

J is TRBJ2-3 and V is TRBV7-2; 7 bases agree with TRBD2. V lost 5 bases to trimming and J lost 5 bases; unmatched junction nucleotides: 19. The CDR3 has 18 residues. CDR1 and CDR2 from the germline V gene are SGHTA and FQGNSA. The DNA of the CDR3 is TGTGCCAGCAGCGCCGGTAGGGCGGGGGACCCGCGAGGAGATACGCAGTATTTT. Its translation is CASSAGRAGDPRGDTQYF.

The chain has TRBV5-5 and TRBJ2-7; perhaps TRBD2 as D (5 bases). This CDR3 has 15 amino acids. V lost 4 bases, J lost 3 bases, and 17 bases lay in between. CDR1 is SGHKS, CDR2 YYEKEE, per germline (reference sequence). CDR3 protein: CASSLTGSPLYEQYF. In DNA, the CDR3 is TGTGCCAGCAGCCTGACGGGGTCCCCCCTCTACGAGCAGTACTTC. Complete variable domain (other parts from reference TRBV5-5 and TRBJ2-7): DAGVTQSPTHLIKTRGQQVTLRCSPISGHKSVSWYQQVLGQGPQFIFQYYEKEERGRGNFPDRFSARQFPNYSSELNVNALLLGDSALYLCASSLTGSPLYEQYFGPGTRLTVT.

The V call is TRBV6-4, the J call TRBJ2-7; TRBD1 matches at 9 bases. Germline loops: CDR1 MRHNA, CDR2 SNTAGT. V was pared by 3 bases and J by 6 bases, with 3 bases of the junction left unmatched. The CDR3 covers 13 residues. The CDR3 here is CASSETDRGEQYF. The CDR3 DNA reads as TGTGCCAGCAGTGAAACGGACAGGGGCGAGCAGTACTTC.

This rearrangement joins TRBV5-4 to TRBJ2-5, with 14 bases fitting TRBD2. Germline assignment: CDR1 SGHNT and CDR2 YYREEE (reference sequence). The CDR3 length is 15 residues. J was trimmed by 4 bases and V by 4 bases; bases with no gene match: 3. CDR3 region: CASSRGTSGGETQYF. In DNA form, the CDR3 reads TGTGCCAGCAGCAGAGGGACTAGCGGGGGAGAGACCCAGTACTTC.

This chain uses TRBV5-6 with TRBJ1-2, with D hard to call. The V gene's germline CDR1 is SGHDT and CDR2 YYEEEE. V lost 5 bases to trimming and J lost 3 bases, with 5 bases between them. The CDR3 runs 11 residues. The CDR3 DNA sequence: TGTGCCAGCAGTACGTACTATGGCTACACCTTC. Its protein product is CASSTYYGYTF.

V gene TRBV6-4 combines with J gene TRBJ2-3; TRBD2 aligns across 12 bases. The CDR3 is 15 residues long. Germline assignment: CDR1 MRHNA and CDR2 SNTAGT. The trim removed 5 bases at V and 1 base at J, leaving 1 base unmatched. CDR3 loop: CASSRTSGGTDTQYF. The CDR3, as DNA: TGTGCCAGCAGTAGGACTAGCGGGGGCACAGATACGCAGTATTTT.